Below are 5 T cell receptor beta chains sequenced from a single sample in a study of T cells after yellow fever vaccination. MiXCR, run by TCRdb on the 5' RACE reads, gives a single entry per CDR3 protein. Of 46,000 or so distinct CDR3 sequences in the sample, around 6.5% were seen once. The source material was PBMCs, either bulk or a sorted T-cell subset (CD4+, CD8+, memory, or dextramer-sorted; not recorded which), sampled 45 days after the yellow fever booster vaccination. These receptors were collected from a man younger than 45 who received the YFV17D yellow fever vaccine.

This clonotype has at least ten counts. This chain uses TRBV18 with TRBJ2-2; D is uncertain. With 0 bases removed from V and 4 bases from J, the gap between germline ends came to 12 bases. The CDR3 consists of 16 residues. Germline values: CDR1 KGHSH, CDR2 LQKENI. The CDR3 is CASSPPLGLSTGELFF. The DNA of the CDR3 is TGTGCCAGCTCACCACCGCTGGGCCTCTCCACCGGGGAGCTGTTTTTT.

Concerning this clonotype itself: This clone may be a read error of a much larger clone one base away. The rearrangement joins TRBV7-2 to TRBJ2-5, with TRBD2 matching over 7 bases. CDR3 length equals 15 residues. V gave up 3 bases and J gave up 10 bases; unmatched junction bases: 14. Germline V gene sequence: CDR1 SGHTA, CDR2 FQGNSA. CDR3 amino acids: CASSLGGVQKLDQYF. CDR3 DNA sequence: TGTGCCAGCAGCTTGGGGGGGGTTCAGAAATTGGACCAGTACTTC.

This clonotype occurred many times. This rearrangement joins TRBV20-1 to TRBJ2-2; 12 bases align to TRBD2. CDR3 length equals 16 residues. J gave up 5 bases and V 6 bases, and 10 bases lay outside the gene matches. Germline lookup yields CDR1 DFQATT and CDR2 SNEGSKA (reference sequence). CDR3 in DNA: TGCAGTGCACCGGGACTAGCGGGTCGGGGAACCGGGGAGCTGTTTTTT. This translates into CSAPGLAGRGTGELFF.

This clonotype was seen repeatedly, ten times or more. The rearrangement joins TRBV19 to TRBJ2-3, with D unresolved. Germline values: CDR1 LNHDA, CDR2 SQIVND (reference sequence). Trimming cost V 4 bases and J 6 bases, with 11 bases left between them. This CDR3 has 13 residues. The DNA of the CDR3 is TGTGCCAGTAGTAAACGGGCTTCGGATACGCAGTATTTT. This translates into CASSKRASDTQYF.

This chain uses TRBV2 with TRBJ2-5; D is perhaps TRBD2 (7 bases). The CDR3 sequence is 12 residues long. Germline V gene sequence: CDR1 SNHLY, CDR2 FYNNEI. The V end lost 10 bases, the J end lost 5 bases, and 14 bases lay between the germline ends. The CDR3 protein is CAIRGGSETQYF. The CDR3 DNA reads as TGTGCCATCAGGGGAGGGTCGGAGACCCAGTACTTC.